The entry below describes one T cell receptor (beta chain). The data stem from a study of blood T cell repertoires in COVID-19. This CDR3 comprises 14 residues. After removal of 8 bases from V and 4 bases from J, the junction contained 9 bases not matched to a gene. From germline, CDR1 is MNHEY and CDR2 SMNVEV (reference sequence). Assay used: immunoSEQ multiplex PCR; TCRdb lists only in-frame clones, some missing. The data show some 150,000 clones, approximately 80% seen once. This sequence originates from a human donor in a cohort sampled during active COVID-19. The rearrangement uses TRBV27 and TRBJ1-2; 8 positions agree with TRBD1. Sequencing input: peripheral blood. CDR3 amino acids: CASQQRTGGYGYTF. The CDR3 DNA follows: TGTGCCAGCCAACAACGAACAGGGGGCTATGGCTACACCTTC.